Listed below are T cell receptor beta chains from one sample, sequenced in a study of shared clonotypes between healthy human individuals. Only in-frame clones appear in the TCRdb table, and some are missing; sequencing was by immunoSEQ multiplex PCR. Found here are hundreds of thousands of clones, about 95% of them singletons; the top ten hold about 0.11%. Input material: naive CD8+ T cells sorted from blood. All receptors come from a woman younger than 45 in good health. CDR3s include the opening cysteine and the closing phenylalanine or tryptophan. Fields, in order: J gene, D gene, clone size, V gene, CDR3 protein, CDR3 DNA. A D gene is named only where the DNA matches it firmly. Only part of the rows carry a size: once, few, many, or a class if the clone is expanded.

J gene: TRBJ2-7; D gene: TRBD2; clone size: .; V gene: TRBV30; CDR3 protein: CAWTSGLAGAYEQYF; CDR3 DNA: TGTGCCTGGACGTCGGGACTAGCGGGAGCCTACGAGCAGTACTTC
J gene: TRBJ2-7; D gene: .; clone size: .; V gene: TRBV28; CDR3 protein: CASSFRGGSYEQYF; CDR3 DNA: TGTGCCAGCAGTTTTCGAGGGGGTAGCTACGAGCAGTACTTC
J gene: TRBJ2-1; D gene: TRBD2; clone size: .; V gene: TRBV27; CDR3 protein: CASSLVSGVMNEQFF; CDR3 DNA: TGTGCCAGCAGTTTAGTAAGCGGGGTCATGAATGAGCAGTTCTTC
J gene: TRBJ2-3; D gene: .; clone size: .; V gene: TRBV27; CDR3 protein: CASSSIGTDTQYF; CDR3 DNA: TGTGCCAGCAGTTCCATAGGGACAGATACGCAGTATTTT
J gene: TRBJ1-1; D gene: .; clone size: .; V gene: TRBV7-6; CDR3 protein: CASSLVGGMNTEAFF; CDR3 DNA: TGTGCCAGCAGCTTAGTAGGGGGTATGAACACTGAAGCTTTCTTT
J gene: TRBJ2-5; D gene: TRBD2; clone size: .; V gene: TRBV15; CDR3 protein: CATSTVVGRVETQYF; CDR3 DNA: TGTGCCACCAGCACCGTGGTTGGGAGGGTTGAGACCCAGTACTTC
J gene: TRBJ2-5; D gene: .; clone size: .; V gene: TRBV29-1; CDR3 protein: CSVETRGRQETQYF; CDR3 DNA: TGCAGCGTTGAAACCCGGGGGCGCCAAGAGACCCAGTACTTC
J gene: TRBJ2-5; D gene: .; clone size: .; V gene: TRBV5-6; CDR3 protein: CASSPLQGADQETQYF; CDR3 DNA: TGTGCCAGCAGCCCCCTCCAAGGGGCGGACCAAGAGACCCAGTACTTC
J gene: TRBJ2-7; D gene: TRBD1; clone size: .; V gene: TRBV7-9; CDR3 protein: CASSSGQPYEQYF; CDR3 DNA: TGTGCCAGCAGCTCGGGACAGCCTTACGAGCAGTACTTC
J gene: TRBJ2-2; D gene: TRBD2; clone size: .; V gene: TRBV2; CDR3 protein: CASRRTSGRANTGELFF; CDR3 DNA: TGTGCCAGCAGGCGGACTAGCGGGAGAGCGAACACCGGGGAGCTGTTTTTT
J gene: TRBJ1-3; D gene: .; clone size: .; V gene: TRBV25-1; CDR3 protein: CASSVIGAGNTIYF; CDR3 DNA: TGTGCCAGCAGTGTGATAGGGGCAGGAAACACCATATATTTT
J gene: TRBJ1-5; D gene: TRBD1; clone size: once; V gene: TRBV19; CDR3 protein: CASTDRDGNQPQHF; CDR3 DNA: TGTGCCAGTACCGACAGGGATGGCAATCAGCCCCAGCATTTT
J gene: TRBJ2-5; D gene: .; clone size: .; V gene: TRBV19; CDR3 protein: CASGQRAETQYF; CDR3 DNA: TGTGCCAGCGGACAGAGAGCGGAGACCCAGTACTTC
J gene: TRBJ2-7; D gene: TRBD2; clone size: .; V gene: TRBV28; CDR3 protein: CASSSPLAGGHDYEQYF; CDR3 DNA: TGTGCCAGCAGTTCGCCGCTAGCGGGAGGCCATGACTACGAGCAGTACTTC
J gene: TRBJ2-1; D gene: TRBD2; clone size: .; V gene: TRBV27; CDR3 protein: CASSILAGGIKEQFF; CDR3 DNA: TGTGCCAGCAGTATTCTAGCGGGAGGGATTAAAGAGCAGTTCTTC
J gene: TRBJ2-7; D gene: TRBD2; clone size: .; V gene: TRBV19; CDR3 protein: CASSIRVGLLAEDYEQYF; CDR3 DNA: TGTGCCAGTAGTATCCGGGTAGGGTTACTAGCGGAAGACTACGAGCAGTACTTC
J gene: TRBJ2-1; D gene: .; clone size: .; V gene: TRBV20-1; CDR3 protein: CSARVYNEQFF; CDR3 DNA: TGCAGTGCTAGGGTTTACAATGAGCAGTTCTTC
J gene: TRBJ1-2; D gene: .; clone size: .; V gene: TRBV27; CDR3 protein: CASSYHPNYGYTF; CDR3 DNA: TGTGCCAGCAGTTATCATCCTAACTATGGCTACACCTTC
J gene: TRBJ2-7; D gene: .; clone size: .; V gene: TRBV7-2; CDR3 protein: CASSFEPPPYEQYF; CDR3 DNA: TGTGCCAGCAGCTTCGAACCCCCCCCCTACGAGCAGTACTTC
J gene: TRBJ2-1; D gene: TRBD2; clone size: .; V gene: TRBV10-3; CDR3 protein: CAISEWTSGSYNEQFF; CDR3 DNA: TGTGCCATCAGTGAGTGGACTAGCGGCTCCTACAATGAGCAGTTCTTC
J gene: TRBJ2-1; D gene: .; clone size: .; V gene: TRBV29-1; CDR3 protein: CSTAGEGVIDEQFF; CDR3 DNA: TGCAGCACCGCTGGGGAGGGGGTTATCGATGAGCAGTTCTTC
J gene: TRBJ2-3; D gene: TRBD1; clone size: .; V gene: TRBV14; CDR3 protein: CASSQDWQGVDTQYF; CDR3 DNA: TGTGCCAGCAGCCAAGATTGGCAGGGGGTTGATACGCAGTATTTT
J gene: TRBJ2-3; D gene: .; clone size: .; V gene: TRBV6-5; CDR3 protein: CASTYQDYGLLYF; CDR3 DNA: TGTGCCAGCACCTACCAGGACTATGGTCTTTTGTATTTT
J gene: TRBJ2-3; D gene: TRBD2; clone size: .; V gene: TRBV19; CDR3 protein: CASSTSDREAGETTDTQYF; CDR3 DNA: TGTGCCAGTAGTACATCAGATCGAGAAGCGGGAGAGACCACAGATACGCAGTATTTT
J gene: TRBJ2-5; D gene: .; clone size: .; V gene: TRBV4-1; CDR3 protein: CASRPGREGEETQYF; CDR3 DNA: TGCGCCAGCCGGCCAGGGCGGGAAGGGGAGGAGACCCAGTACTTC
J gene: TRBJ1-1; D gene: .; clone size: once; V gene: TRBV28; CDR3 protein: CASRSHRELAGPEAFF; CDR3 DNA: TGTGCCAGCAGAAGCCACCGGGAACTAGCGGGCCCTGAAGCTTTCTTT
J gene: TRBJ2-5; D gene: .; clone size: .; V gene: TRBV28; CDR3 protein: CATWQDTLQETQYF; CDR3 DNA: TGTGCCACCTGGCAGGACACCCTGCAAGAGACCCAGTACTTC
J gene: TRBJ1-5; D gene: TRBD1; clone size: .; V gene: TRBV19; CDR3 protein: CASKEGGINQPQHF; CDR3 DNA: TGTGCCAGTAAAGAAGGGGGCATCAATCAGCCCCAGCATTTT
J gene: TRBJ2-7; D gene: TRBD1; clone size: .; V gene: TRBV6-5; CDR3 protein: CASSYDRDYEQYF; CDR3 DNA: TGTGCCAGCAGTTACGACAGGGATTACGAGCAGTACTTC
J gene: TRBJ1-2; D gene: .; clone size: .; V gene: TRBV27; CDR3 protein: CASSPGTGPYGGYTF; CDR3 DNA: TGTGCCAGCAGTCCAGGGACGGGACCCTATGGTGGCTACACCTTC
J gene: TRBJ1-1; D gene: .; clone size: .; V gene: TRBV6-1; CDR3 protein: CASSENPGSGEAFF; CDR3 DNA: TGTGCCAGCAGTGAAAACCCGGGATCGGGAGAAGCTTTCTTT
J gene: TRBJ1-3; D gene: .; clone size: .; V gene: TRBV14; CDR3 protein: CASSPLQGTRVSGNTIYF; CDR3 DNA: TGTGCCAGCAGCCCGCTTCAGGGTACCCGAGTCTCTGGAAACACCATATATTTT
J gene: TRBJ2-7; D gene: .; clone size: .; V gene: TRBV18; CDR3 protein: CASSRPGSRGRGQYF; CDR3 DNA: TGTGCCAGCTCCCGCCCGGGTTCCAGGGGCCGGGGGCAGTACTTC
J gene: TRBJ1-1; D gene: .; clone size: .; V gene: TRBV6-5; CDR3 protein: CASSYTNTEAFF; CDR3 DNA: TGTGCCAGCAGTTACACAAACACTGAAGCTTTCTTT
J gene: TRBJ2-3; D gene: TRBD1; clone size: .; V gene: TRBV7-9; CDR3 protein: CASRPSTGGATDTQYF; CDR3 DNA: TGTGCCAGCAGACCCTCAACAGGGGGCGCGACAGATACGCAGTATTTT
J gene: TRBJ2-7; D gene: TRBD1; clone size: .; V gene: TRBV11-2; CDR3 protein: CASSNSGTGYYEQYF; CDR3 DNA: TGTGCCAGCAGCAACTCCGGGACAGGGTACTACGAGCAGTACTTC
J gene: TRBJ2-3; D gene: .; clone size: once; V gene: TRBV5-1; CDR3 protein: CASSSIGPMGDTQYF; CDR3 DNA: TGCGCCAGCAGCTCGATCGGACCTATGGGAGATACGCAGTATTTT
J gene: TRBJ2-7; D gene: TRBD1; clone size: .; V gene: TRBV5-6; CDR3 protein: CASSLGQGMSYEQYF; CDR3 DNA: TGTGCCAGCAGCTTAGGACAGGGAATGTCCTACGAGCAGTACTTC
J gene: TRBJ2-7; D gene: TRBD1; clone size: .; V gene: TRBV27; CDR3 protein: CASRTPGTESSYEQYF; CDR3 DNA: TGTGCCAGCAGGACTCCCGGGACAGAGAGCTCCTACGAGCAGTACTTC
J gene: TRBJ2-7; D gene: .; clone size: once; V gene: TRBV28; CDR3 protein: CASSQSTQDYEQYF; CDR3 DNA: TGTGCCAGCAGTCAGAGTACCCAGGACTACGAGCAGTACTTC
J gene: TRBJ2-7; D gene: TRBD1; clone size: .; V gene: TRBV11-2; CDR3 protein: CASSLPGTGVYEQYF; CDR3 DNA: TGTGCCAGCAGCTTACCCGGGACAGGGGTTTACGAGCAGTACTTC
J gene: TRBJ1-2; D gene: .; clone size: .; V gene: TRBV7-9; CDR3 protein: CASSRPGNYGYTF; CDR3 DNA: TGTGCCAGCAGCCGACCCGGGAACTATGGCTACACCTTC
J gene: TRBJ2-7; D gene: .; clone size: .; V gene: TRBV7-9; CDR3 protein: CASTPPHSYEQYF; CDR3 DNA: TGTGCCAGCACCCCCCCCCATAGCTACGAGCAGTACTTC
J gene: TRBJ2-2; D gene: .; clone size: .; V gene: TRBV7-8; CDR3 protein: CASSLVRQGHTGELFF; CDR3 DNA: TGTGCCAGCAGCTTAGTGAGGCAGGGGCACACCGGGGAGCTGTTTTTT
J gene: TRBJ2-4; D gene: TRBD1; clone size: .; V gene: TRBV2; CDR3 protein: CASSEASTGRRNIQYF; CDR3 DNA: TGTGCCAGCAGTGAAGCCTCGACAGGGCGAAGGAACATTCAGTACTTC
J gene: TRBJ2-7; D gene: .; clone size: .; V gene: TRBV6-5; CDR3 protein: CASSREPGRRAEQYF; CDR3 DNA: TGTGCCAGCAGCCGAGAGCCGGGACGTCGCGCCGAGCAGTACTTC